Following are 6 T cell receptor beta chains from one sample sequenced in a study of Graves' ophthalmopathy and Graves' hyperthyroidism. The sequenced template was RNA, covering the TCR beta CDR3 region. The authors performed first-round RT-PCR with HTBI primers and then a second-round multiplex PCR. One entry per CDR3 protein results from TCRdb running MiXCR on the multiplex PCR reads. This sample has approximately 380,000 distinct CDR3 sequences; over 20% occur once, and the top ten carry more than 2.5%. Material: peripheral blood. Receptors were obtained from a young woman with stable Graves' hyperthyroidism.

This sequence joins TRBV30 and TRBJ2-7, with unresolved D. Per the germline V gene, CDR1 is GTSNPN and CDR2 is SVGIG (reference sequence). Trimming stripped 0 bases from V and 6 bases from J, with 18 bases between. The CDR3 extends over 15 amino acids. The CDR3 coding sequence is TGTGCCTGGAGTGTATGGCGCAGGACCCTCTGCGAGCAGTACTTC. This codes for CAWSVWRRTLCEQYF.

This clonotype was observed many times. V and J are TRBV7-2 and TRBJ2-7; 10 bases line up with TRBD2. CDR1 SGHTA and CDR2 FQGNSA come from the germline V gene. V lost 1 base, J lost 2 bases, and 2 bases stayed unmatched. The CDR3 spans 15 residues. The CDR3 DNA reads TGTGCCAGCAGCTTAGTAGCGGGAGGCACCTACGAGCAGTACTTC. The encoded protein is CASSLVAGGTYEQYF. The complete variable domain, with remaining parts taken from reference TRBV7-2 and TRBJ2-7, reads GAGVSQSPSNKVTEKGKDVELRCDPISGHTALYWYRQSLGQGLEFLIYFQGNSAPDKSGLPSDRFSAERTGGSVSTLTIQRTQQEDSAVYLCASSLVAGGTYEQYFGPGTRLTVT.

This clonotype occurred many times. CDR3 sequence: CASSLTGTSGSETQYF. CDR3 bases: TGTGCCAGCAGCTTGACGGGGACTAGCGGGAGTGAGACCCAGTACTTC. The chain links TRBV7-6 to TRBJ2-5; 14 bases are a match to TRBD2. The CDR3 extends over 16 amino acids. Germline CDR1 reads SGHVS; CDR2 reads FNYEAQ. The V gene end was trimmed by 3 bases and the J gene end by 5 bases; junction bases not matched to a gene: 5.

This clonotype has at least ten counts. The chain combines TRBV6-2 or TRBV6-3 with TRBJ1-2; perhaps TRBD1 as D (5 bases). Trimming took 8 bases from V and 2 from J, leaving 15 bases between them. This CDR3 has 14 residues. Germline V gene lookup returns CDR1 MNHEY and CDR2 SVGEGT. The chain's CDR3 is CASGRQRTNYGYTF. CDR3 sequence (DNA): TGTGCCAGCGGTAGACAGAGAACGAACTATGGCTACACCTTC.

This clonotype was counted between two and nine times. The rearrangement links TRBV20-1 to TRBJ2-7; D may correspond to TRBD1 or TRBD2 (6 bases each). Germline V lookup: CDR1 DFQATT, CDR2 SNEGSKA (reference sequence). The CDR3 has 15 residues. V was trimmed by 6 bases and J by 6 bases, leaving 24 bases between them. The CDR3 region has the DNA TGCAGTGCCCCTGTCCCCGCAACGGGGGCGGCCGAGCAGTACTTC. It encodes CSAPVPATGAAEQYF.

J is TRBJ2-2 and V is TRBV4-2; 9 bases fit TRBD2. CDR1 and CDR2 from the germline V gene are LGHNA and YNFKEQ. The CDR3 totals 16 residues. The V gene end was trimmed by 3 bases and the J gene end by 7 bases; junction bases not matched to a gene: 9. CDR3 bases: TGTGCCAGCAGCCATGGCAGCGGGAGGATAGACGGGGAGCTGTTTTTT. It specifies CASSHGSGRIDGELFF.